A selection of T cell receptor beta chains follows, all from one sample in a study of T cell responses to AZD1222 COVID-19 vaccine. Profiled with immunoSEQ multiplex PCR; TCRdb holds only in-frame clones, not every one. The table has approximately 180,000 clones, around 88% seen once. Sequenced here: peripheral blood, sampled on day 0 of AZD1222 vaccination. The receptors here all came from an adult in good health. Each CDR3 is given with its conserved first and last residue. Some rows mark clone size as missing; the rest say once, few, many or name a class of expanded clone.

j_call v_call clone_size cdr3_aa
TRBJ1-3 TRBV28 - CASSLYGIGSSNTIYF
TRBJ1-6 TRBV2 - CASSETGGPSPLHF
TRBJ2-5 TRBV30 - CAWKGVQETQYF
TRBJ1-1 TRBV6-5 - CASIPTGNTEAFF
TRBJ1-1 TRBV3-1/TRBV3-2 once CASSQGGRLNTEAFF
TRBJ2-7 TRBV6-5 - CASSSPGQGRGEQYF
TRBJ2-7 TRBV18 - CASSTGKSSYEQYF
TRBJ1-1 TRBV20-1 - CSARYGPEAFF
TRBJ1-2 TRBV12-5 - CASVMTGAYGYTF
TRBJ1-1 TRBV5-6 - CASSLDRFEAFF
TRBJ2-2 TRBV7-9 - CASGGQGHGELFF
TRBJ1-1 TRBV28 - CASSDREATEAFF
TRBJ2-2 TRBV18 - CASSPGQSNTGELFF
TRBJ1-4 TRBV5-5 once CASSLGGRGRVEKLFF
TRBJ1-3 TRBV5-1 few CASSQDRGRRTIYF
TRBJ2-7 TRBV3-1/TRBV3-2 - CASRGTYEQYF
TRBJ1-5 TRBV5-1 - CASSLEGSQPQHF
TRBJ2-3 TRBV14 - CASSQPGLGTDTQYF
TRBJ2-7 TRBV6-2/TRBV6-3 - CASSYGGVAAYEQYF
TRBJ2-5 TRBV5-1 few CASSSYQETQYF
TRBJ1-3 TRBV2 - CASGEAGSSGNTIYF
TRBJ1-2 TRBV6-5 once CASRRWQDNYGYTF
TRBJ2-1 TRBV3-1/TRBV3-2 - CASSQGVRNGEQFF
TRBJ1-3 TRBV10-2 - CASAGVTGNTIYF
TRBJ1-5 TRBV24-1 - CATSDSRVNQPQHF
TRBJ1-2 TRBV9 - CASSPGTGGYTF
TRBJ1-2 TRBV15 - CATSRDVNRGLYGYTF